This T cell receptor beta chain was sequenced during a study of shared clonotypes between healthy human individuals (dated by TCRdb to about 2020). Describing the broader study: Three men and a couple of women, aged 18 to 49 years, made up the cohort. Libraries were prepared and TCR repertoires were sequenced by different laboratories using diverse techniques, in order to increase sequencing depth and limit assay-specific biases. The study deeply sequenced blood TCR repertoires of several healthy adults to estimate repertoire size and the extent of clonotype sharing between individuals. Per donor, three plates each were used for CD4 naive and CD4 memory, two for CD8 naive, and one for CD8 memory. Each donor's leukapheresis produced roughly between about 0.9 and 9.5 billion PBMCs.

The donors were healthy, HIV-negative adults with no recently reported acute infections or vaccinations. Every donor was a Caucasian adult residing in Nashville, Tennessee, USA. CD4+ T cells were enriched by magnetic negative selection, after which naive cells were positively selected on CD45RA and the negative fraction was taken as the memory subset. After blood collection by leukapheresis, PBMCs were isolated using Ficoll-Histopaque density gradient centrifugation and then cryopreserved in the vapor phase of liquid nitrogen. Purity and quantity of every magnetically sorted T cell population were checked by analytical flow cytometry. Each sorted fraction had its genomic DNA isolated and then quantified by UV absorbance on a Nanodrop 2000c. As for this clone: The antigen this receptor binds is unknown. No much larger clone is present one base from it, and per-base qualities are unavailable.

General conclusions and limits of the study: Incomplete sequencing was indicated by rarefaction of sorted-subset datasets, despite the large sequencing depth. Compared with non-shared clonotypes, the clonotypes found in all four sorted-subset donors had higher generation probabilities. Because the study included a small number of donors, the genetic and exposure-history diversity represented was limited. Pairwise subsampling led to the expectation that sequencing depth would affect the degree of clonotype sharing among donors. Sampling was restricted to blood, and TCR repertoires in tissues likely differ from the TCR repertoires found in blood. About 4.5% of naive CD4, more than 3% of naive CD8, about 2.5% of memory CD4, and about 0.4% of memory CD8 clonotypes were shared across several donors. Naive subsets generally had larger estimated clonotype richness than memory subsets did.

Spanning cysteine to phenylalanine, the CDR3 consists of 16 amino acids. Only the CDR3 portion is preserved as DNA: 48 bases, with reading frame beginning at the first base. Clipping removes 7 bases from V and 8 bases from J, with 11 as the unmatched junction base count. CDR1 is given as MNHEY and CDR2 as SMNVEV, both from the germline V gene (reference sequence). Using the deep immunoSEQ assay, multiplex PCR amplified TCR CDR3 regions from genomic DNA. Genomic DNA extracted from each cell subset was distributed evenly over all wells of several immunoSEQ 96-well plates, and each plate served as one replicate. For sorted subsets, each replicate PCR was loaded with about 0.2 ug genomic DNA, equivalent to roughly 30,000 T cell genomes. Purified libraries were measured with a Qubit 3.0 fluorometer, size-checked on a Bioanalyzer 2100, and measured again with the KAPA Library Quantification kit. Each immunoSEQ 96-well plate was sequenced on its own single-read 150-cycle Illumina NextSeq 550 flow cell. In the original analysis: Because the immunoSEQ output included only junctional sequences and no quality scores, the filtering could not be the same as the filtering used for full-length reads. Sequences were annotated with PyIR, a Python wrapper for IgBLAST v1.9, using IMGT germline references to assign V/J genes and CDR3. Reads with weak V/J assignments (E-value above 1e-6), missing CDR3, stop codons, out-of-frame junctions, or ambiguous translated residues were removed. V3J clonotypes were defined as sequences sharing the same inferred V gene, J gene, and CDR3 amino acid sequence. The percentage overlap between two repertoires was calculated by dividing the number of shared unique clonotypes by the size of the smaller repertoire. Richness of each repertoire was evaluated using RTK rarefaction, the Chao1 estimator, and Recon v2.1 estimates of unobserved clonotypes. For all TCRbeta clonotypes obtained by the gDNA method from several donors, generation probabilities were computed with OLGA. In its TCRdb copy, this immuneACCESS table keeps in-frame sequences only and misses some clones. Where compared with another copy, unresolved V genes explain less than half of these, and the others have no known cause. V, J and clone size are those of that table, while D and trimming were read from the DNA. The sample data list over a million clones, and roughly 96% of these were observed just once. The ten most abundant clones make up approximately 1.1% of the sample.

The sequence was collected from a man aged 30 to 45 in good health. Sequenced sample: naive CD4+ T cells sorted from blood. Read against the paper, the sample's cell subset or site label means: CD45RA+ positively selected. The V and J genes are TRBV27 and TRBJ2-1; 13 middle bases align to TRBD2. The CDR3 sequence is CASTPRTSGRAYEQFF. DNA sequence: TGTGCCAGCACCCCTAGAACTAGCGGGAGGGCCTATGAGCAGTTCTTC.